This T cell receptor (beta chain) comes out of a study of T cell changes during pregnancy in multiple sclerosis. Per germline, CDR1 MNHNY and CDR2 SVGAGI (reference sequence). CDR3 length: 15 residues. V dropped 2 bases and J dropped 8; count of bases not matched to a gene: 7. The method was immunoSEQ multiplex PCR; TCRdb's version includes in-frame clones alone and lacks a portion of them. The profile shows around 110,000 clones, roughly nine tenths of them singletons. This receptor was identified in a female donor with multiple sclerosis, enrolled in a pregnancy study. The V and J genes are TRBV6-6 and TRBJ1-2; 11 bases agree with TRBD1. This material consisted of peripheral blood, taken before pregnancy. CDR3 coding DNA: TGTGCCAGCAGTTACGCAGGACAGGGGGCAGGGGGCTACACCTTC. Translation gives CASSYAGQGAGGYTF.